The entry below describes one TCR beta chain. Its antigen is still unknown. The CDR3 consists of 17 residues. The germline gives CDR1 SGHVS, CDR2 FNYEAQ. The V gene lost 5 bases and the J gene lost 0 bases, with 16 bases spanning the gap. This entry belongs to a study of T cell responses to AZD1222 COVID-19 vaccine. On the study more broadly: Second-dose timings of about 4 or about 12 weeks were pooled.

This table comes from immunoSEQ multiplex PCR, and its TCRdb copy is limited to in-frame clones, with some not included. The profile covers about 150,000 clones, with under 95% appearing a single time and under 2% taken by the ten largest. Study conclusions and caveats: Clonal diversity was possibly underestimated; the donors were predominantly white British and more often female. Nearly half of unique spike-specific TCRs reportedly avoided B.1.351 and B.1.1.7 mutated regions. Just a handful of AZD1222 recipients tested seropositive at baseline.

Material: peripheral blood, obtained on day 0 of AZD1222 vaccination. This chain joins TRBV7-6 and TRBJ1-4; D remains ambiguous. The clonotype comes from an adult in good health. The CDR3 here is CASSNPWAGTTNEKLFF. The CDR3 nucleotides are TGTGCCAGCAGCAACCCCTGGGCAGGCACAACTAATGAAAAACTGTTTTTT.